This TCR beta chain was recorded in a study of blood T cell repertoires in COVID-19. This CDR3 spans 17 amino acids. Germline V CDR1 and CDR2: MNHEY, SMNVEV (reference sequence). The trim removed 3 bases at V and 5 bases at J, leaving 10 bases unmatched. TCRdb's copy holds only in-frame clones and misses some; the assay was immunoSEQ multiplex PCR. The top ten clones hold around 5.1% of a sample with about 170,000 clones, more than 75% of them seen once. The sequence was collected from a man aged 18 to 30 with COVID-19, enrolled during active disease. Sequencing was performed on peripheral blood. This rearrangement joins TRBV27 to TRBJ2-1, with 10 nucleotides matching TRBD2. DNA of the CDR3: TGTGCCAGCAGTTTGATAGCGGGTCTAGCGGGAGACAATGAGCAGTTCTTC. This codes for CASSLIAGLAGDNEQFF.